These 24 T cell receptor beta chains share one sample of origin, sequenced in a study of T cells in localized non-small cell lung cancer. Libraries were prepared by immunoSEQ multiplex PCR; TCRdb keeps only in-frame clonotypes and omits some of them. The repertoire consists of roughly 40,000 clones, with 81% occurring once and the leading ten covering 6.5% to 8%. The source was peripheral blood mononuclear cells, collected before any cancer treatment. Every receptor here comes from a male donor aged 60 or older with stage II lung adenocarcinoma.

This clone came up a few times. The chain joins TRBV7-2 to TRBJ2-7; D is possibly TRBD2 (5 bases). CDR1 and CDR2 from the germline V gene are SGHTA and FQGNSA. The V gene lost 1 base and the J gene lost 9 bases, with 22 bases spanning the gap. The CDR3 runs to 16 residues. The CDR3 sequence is CASSLDGSVRGAGQYF. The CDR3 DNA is TGTGCCAGCAGCTTAGATGGGAGCGTCCGAGGAGCAGGGCAGTACTTC.

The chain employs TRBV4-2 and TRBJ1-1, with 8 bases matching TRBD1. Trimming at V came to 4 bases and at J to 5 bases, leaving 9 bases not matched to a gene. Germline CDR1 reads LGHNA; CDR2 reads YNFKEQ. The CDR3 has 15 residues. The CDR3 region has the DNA TGTGCCAGCAGCCCAACAAACAGGGGGGGGACTGAAGCTTTCTTT. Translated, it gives CASSPTNRGGTEAFF.

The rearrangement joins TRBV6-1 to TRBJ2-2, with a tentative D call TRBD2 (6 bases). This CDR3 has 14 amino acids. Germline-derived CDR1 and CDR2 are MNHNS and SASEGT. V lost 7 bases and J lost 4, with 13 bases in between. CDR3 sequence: CASNLLAFTGELFF. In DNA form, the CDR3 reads TGTGCCAGCAACCTACTAGCTTTCACCGGGGAGCTGTTTTTT.

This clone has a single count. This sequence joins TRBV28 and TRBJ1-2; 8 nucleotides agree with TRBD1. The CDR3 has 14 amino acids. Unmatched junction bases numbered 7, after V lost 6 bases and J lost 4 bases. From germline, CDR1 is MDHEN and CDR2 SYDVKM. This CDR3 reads CASRLTGVGYGYTF. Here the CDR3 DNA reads TGTGCCAGCAGATTGACAGGGGTCGGCTATGGCTACACCTTC.

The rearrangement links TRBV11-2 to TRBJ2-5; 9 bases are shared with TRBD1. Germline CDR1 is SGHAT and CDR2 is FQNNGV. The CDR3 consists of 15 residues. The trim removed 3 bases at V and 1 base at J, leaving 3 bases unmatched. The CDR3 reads CASSFGQGSQETQYF. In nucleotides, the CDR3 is TGTGCCAGCAGCTTTGGACAGGGGTCCCAAGAGACCCAGTACTTC. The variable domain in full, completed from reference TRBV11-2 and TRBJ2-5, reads EAGVAQSPRYKIIEKRQSVAFWCNPISGHATLYWYQQILGQGPKLLIQFQNNGVVDDSQLPKDRFSAERLKGVDSTLKIQPAKLEDSAVYLCASSFGQGSQETQYFGPGTRLLVL.

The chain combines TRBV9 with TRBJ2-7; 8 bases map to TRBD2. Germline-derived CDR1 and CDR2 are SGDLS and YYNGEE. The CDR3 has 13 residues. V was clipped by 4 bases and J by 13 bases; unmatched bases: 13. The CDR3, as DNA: TGTGCCAGCAGCCCGAACCCGGGGGGGGCGCATTACTTC. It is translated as CASSPNPGGAHYF.

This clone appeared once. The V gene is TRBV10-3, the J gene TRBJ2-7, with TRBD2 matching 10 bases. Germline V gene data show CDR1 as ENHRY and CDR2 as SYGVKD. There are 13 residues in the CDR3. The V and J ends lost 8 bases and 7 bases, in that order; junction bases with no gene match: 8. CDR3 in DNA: TGTGCCATCTCTGGTATAGCGGGAGGTGAGCAGTACTTC. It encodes CAISGIAGGEQYF.

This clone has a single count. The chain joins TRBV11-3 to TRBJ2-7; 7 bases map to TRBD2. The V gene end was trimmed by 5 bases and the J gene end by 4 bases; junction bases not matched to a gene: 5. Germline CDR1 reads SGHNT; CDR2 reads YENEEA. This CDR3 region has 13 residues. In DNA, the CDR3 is TGTGCCAGCAGCCCGGGAGCGGGATACGAGCAGTACTTC. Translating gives CASSPGAGYEQYF.

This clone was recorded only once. The CDR3 is CASSWGLASYTDTQYF. Here the CDR3 DNA reads TGTGCCAGCAGCTGGGGACTAGCGAGCTACACAGATACGCAGTATTTT. The V gene is TRBV5-6, the J gene TRBJ2-3; 10 bases are shared with TRBD2. This CDR3 is 16 amino acids long. The germline V gene encodes CDR1 SGHDT and CDR2 YYEEEE. With V trimmed by 3 bases and J by 2 bases, 6 bases remained unmatched. Full variable domain (remainder filled in from reference TRBV5-6 and TRBJ2-3): DAGVTQSPTHLIKTRGQQVTLRCSPKSGHDTVSWYQQALGQGPQFIFQYYEEEERQRGNFPDRFSGHQFPNYSSELNVNALLLGDSALYLCASSWGLASYTDTQYFGPGTRLTVL.

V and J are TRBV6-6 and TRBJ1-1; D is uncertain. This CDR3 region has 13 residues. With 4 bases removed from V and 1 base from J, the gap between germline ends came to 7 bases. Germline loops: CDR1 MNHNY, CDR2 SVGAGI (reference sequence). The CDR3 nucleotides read TGTGCCAGCAGTTTACAGCCGAACACTGAAGCTTTCTTT. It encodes CASSLQPNTEAFF.

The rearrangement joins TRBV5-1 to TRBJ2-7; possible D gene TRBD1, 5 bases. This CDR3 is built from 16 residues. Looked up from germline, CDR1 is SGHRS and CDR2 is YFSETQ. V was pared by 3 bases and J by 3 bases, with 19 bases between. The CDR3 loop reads CASSYDGLNRLYEQYF. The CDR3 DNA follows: TGCGCCAGCAGCTATGACGGTCTGAACAGGCTCTACGAGCAGTACTTC.

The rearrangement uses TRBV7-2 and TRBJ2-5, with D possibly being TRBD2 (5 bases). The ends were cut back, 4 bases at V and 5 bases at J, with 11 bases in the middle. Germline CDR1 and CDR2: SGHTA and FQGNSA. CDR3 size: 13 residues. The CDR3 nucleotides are TGTGCCAGCAGCTCTAGACTAACCGAGACCCAGTACTTC. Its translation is CASSSRLTETQYF. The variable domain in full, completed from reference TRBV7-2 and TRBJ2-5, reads GAGVSQSPSNKVTEKGKDVELRCDPISGHTALYWYRQSLGQGLEFLIYFQGNSAPDKSGLPSDRFSAERTGGSVSTLTIQRTQQEDSAVYLCASSSRLTETQYFGPGTRLLVL.

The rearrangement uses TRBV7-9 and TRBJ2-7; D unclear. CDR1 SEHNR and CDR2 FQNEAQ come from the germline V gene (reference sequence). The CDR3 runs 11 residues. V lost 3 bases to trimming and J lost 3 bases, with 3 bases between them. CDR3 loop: CASSFNYEQYF. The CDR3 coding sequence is TGTGCCAGCAGCTTCAACTACGAGCAGTACTTC.

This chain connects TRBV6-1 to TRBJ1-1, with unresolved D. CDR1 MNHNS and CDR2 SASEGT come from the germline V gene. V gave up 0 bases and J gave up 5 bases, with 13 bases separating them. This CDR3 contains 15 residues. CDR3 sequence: CASSEATARGTEAFF. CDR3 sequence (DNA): TGTGCCAGCAGTGAAGCCACAGCCAGAGGAACTGAAGCTTTCTTT.

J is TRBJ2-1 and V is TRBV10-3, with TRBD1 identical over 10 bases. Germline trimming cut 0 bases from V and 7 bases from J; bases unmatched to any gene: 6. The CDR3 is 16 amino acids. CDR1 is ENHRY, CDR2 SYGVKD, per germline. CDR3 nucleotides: TGTGCCATCAGTGAGTCGGGGACAGGGGAGAGAAATGAGCAGTTCTTC. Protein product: CAISESGTGERNEQFF.

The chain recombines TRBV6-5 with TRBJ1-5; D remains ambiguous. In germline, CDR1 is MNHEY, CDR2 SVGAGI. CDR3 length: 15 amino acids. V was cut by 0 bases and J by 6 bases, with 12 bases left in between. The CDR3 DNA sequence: TGTGCCAGCAGTTACTCAGGCCGTTCGAGTCAGCCCCAGCATTTT. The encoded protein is CASSYSGRSSQPQHF.

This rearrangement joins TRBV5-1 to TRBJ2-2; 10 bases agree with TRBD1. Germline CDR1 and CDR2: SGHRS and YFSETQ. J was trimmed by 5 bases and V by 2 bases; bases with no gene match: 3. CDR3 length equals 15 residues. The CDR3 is CASSLGTGETGELFF. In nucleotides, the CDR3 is TGCGCCAGCAGCTTAGGGACAGGGGAAACCGGGGAGCTGTTTTTT. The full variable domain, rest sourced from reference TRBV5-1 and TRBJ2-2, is KAGVTQTPRYLIKTRGQQVTLSCSPISGHRSVSWYQQTPGQGLQFLFEYFSETQRNKGNFPGRFSGRQFSNSRSEMNVSTLELGDSALYLCASSLGTGETGELFFGEGSRLTVL.

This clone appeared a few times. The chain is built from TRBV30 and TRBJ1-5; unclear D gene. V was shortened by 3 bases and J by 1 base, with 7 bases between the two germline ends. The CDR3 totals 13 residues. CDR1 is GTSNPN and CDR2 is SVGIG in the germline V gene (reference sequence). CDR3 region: CAWSLDSNQPQHF. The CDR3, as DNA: TGTGCCTGGAGCTTGGACAGCAATCAGCCCCAGCATTTT.

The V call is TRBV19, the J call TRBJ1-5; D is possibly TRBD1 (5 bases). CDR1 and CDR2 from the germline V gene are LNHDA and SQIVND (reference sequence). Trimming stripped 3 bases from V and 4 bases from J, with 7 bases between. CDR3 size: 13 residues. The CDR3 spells CASSIRVNQPQHF. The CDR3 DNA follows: TGTGCCAGTAGTATCAGGGTGAATCAGCCCCAGCATTTT.

The CDR3 sequence: CASTGQKNSPLHF. CDR3 coding DNA: TGTGCCAGCACCGGACAGAAGAATTCACCCCTCCACTTT. The chain has TRBV25-1 and TRBJ1-6, with a weak D call TRBD1 (6 bases). Per the germline V gene, CDR1 is MGHDK and CDR2 is SYGVNS. V lost 7 bases and J lost 7, with 11 bases in between. CDR3 length equals 13 residues.

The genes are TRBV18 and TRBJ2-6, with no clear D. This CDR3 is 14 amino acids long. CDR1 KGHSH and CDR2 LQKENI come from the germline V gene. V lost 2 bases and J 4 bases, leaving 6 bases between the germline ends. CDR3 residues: CASSPSAGANVLTF. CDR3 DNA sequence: TGTGCCAGCTCACCATCAGCGGGGGCCAACGTCCTGACTTTC.

This CDR3 is CASSSFGGHTEAFF. The CDR3 DNA reads TGTGCCAGTAGTAGTTTCGGGGGGCACACTGAAGCTTTCTTT. The chain carries TRBV19 and TRBJ1-1, with D perhaps matching TRBD1 (6 bases). Between the trimmed V and J ends, which lost 4 bases and 3 bases, there was a span of 12 bases. The CDR3 runs to 14 residues. Germline V gene sequence: CDR1 LNHDA, CDR2 SQIVND (reference sequence).

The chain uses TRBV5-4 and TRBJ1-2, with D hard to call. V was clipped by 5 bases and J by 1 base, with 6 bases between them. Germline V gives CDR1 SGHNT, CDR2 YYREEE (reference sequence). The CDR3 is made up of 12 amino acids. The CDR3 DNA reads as TGTGCCAGCAGGGGCGGTAACTATGGCTACACCTTC. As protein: CASRGGNYGYTF.

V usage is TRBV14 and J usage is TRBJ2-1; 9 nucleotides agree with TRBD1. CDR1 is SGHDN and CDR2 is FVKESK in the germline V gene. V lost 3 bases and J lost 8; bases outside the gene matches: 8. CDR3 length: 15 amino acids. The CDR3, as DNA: TGTGCCAGCAGCCAGGGAGGGACAGGGCGACATGAGCAGTTCTTC. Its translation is CASSQGGTGRHEQFF.